What follows is one T cell receptor beta chain and its context. The antigen is unknown. This sample is drawn from a study of shared clonotypes between healthy human individuals. This CDR3 is 16 amino acids long. The trim removed 2 bases at V and 3 bases at J, leaving 6 bases unmatched. CDR1 and CDR2 (germline): SGHAT, FQNNGV. Generated by immunoSEQ multiplex PCR, the TCRdb table keeps only in-frame clones and is missing some. The sample has roughly 170,000 clones; 60% to 75% are singletons. General study findings and limits: Only blood was sampled, and tissue TCR repertoires likely differ from blood ones. The genetic and exposure-history diversity represented was limited by few donors. Unshared clonotypes carried lower generation probabilities than those common to all four donors.

The source material was memory CD4+ T cells sorted from blood. As to subset: CD45RA-negative fraction. The chain has TRBV11-2 and TRBJ2-3; 9 nucleotides agree with TRBD2. The receptor was isolated from a man aged 25 to 40 in good health. The CDR3 region is CASSLRLAGHTDTQYF. DNA for the CDR3: TGTGCCAGCAGCTTAAGGCTAGCGGGGCATACAGATACGCAGTATTTT.